One T cell receptor beta chain is described in this entry. It has no known antigen specificity. No much larger clonotype is one base removed from it; base qualities were not supplied. The data originate from a study of blood T cell repertoires in COVID-19 (TCRdb year 2020). General notes on the study: The collaborator samples originated in the United States, Italy and Spain and spanned the acute and convalescent phases of COVID-19. HLA class I and class II types, where available, came from metadata supplied by the sample provider rather than from assay-based typing. The material from the prospective study consisted of cDNA or gDNA derived from T cells, B-cell-depleted T cells, or PBMCs. Deeply sampled blood TCRbeta repertoires from subjects exposed to, actively infected with, or recovered from COVID-19 were included in the dataset. Sample metadata almost always included a de-identified subject ID, COVID-19 status, age in years and sex. The repertoires were made available in a free public database intended to serve as a resource for research on the immune response to SARS-CoV-2. Samples were obtained from the ongoing ImmuneRACE study (first 160 participants) and from 1,254 subjects provided by 6 global collaborators.

Participants in the prospective study were enrolled through a virtual design, were aged roughly 18 to 100 years, and lived in roughly 24 United States geographic areas. Cohort assignment in the prospective study relied on participant-reported clinical history from a screening survey and a study questionnaire. In the prospective study, whole blood, serum and a nasopharyngeal or oropharyngeal swab were collected from each participant by mobile phlebotomists. Additional blood draws and questionnaires over an approximately 2-month period could optionally be provided by prospective study participants. Before DNA extraction, prospective study blood samples were shipped either frozen or at room temperature. TCRbeta CDR3 regions were amplified from genomic DNA using the immunoSEQ Assay, a bias-controlled multiplex PCR. As for the authors' bioinformatics: Nucleated cell counts per sample were estimated from amplification of reference gene primers within the assay. To quantify the absolute abundance of each unique TCRbeta CDR3 rearrangement, sequence reads were collapsed and filtered. For each sample, productive Simpson clonality was calculated as the square root of Simpson's diversity index over productive rearrangements. Entries here come from immuneACCESS through TCRdb and include only in-frame sequences with V and J called. Some clones fail to appear in such tables; in the studies checked, an unresolved V gene covers under half of the shortfall, and the cause of the remainder is unknown. That table supplies the V and J calls and clone size; D and trimming were determined from the DNA. The sample table holds more than 250,000 clones, of which 90% were seen once. Of the sample, roughly 1.5% is held by the ten largest clones.

Paper-wide results and their limitations: How much clinical and demographic metadata was included differed by source and by participant, and the metadata was provided uncurated.

The CDR3 covers 13 residues, taking in both the cysteine and the phenylalanine. CDR3 DNA is the only sequence kept; it has 39 bases, read in frame from the first base. Trimming removed 6 bases from V and 2 bases from J; the gene matches leave 3 bases unexplained. The sequence derives from a woman under 30 with acute COVID-19. The chain couples TRBV12-3 or TRBV12-4 to TRBJ1-2, with 7 bases aligning to TRBD1. The sequenced sample was PBMCs or T cells enriched from blood (not recorded which). The DNA sequence follows: TGTGCCAGCAGGGAGACAGGGAACTATGGCTACACCTTC. Its coded protein is CASRETGNYGYTF.